This TCR beta chain was documented in a study of T-cell reconstitution after alpha-beta-depleted transplantation in children. The study, taken as a whole, reports: Expanded clones from the graft, numbering several hundred, reportedly supplied alpha-beta T cells about two months after transplant. Counts and diversity of T cells one year after transplant came mostly from newly produced T cells. Where some patients showed high TCRbeta diversity at day 60, it came from recipient T cells and thymic progenitors that had survived.

The CDR3 runs to 16 residues. Germline V gene data show CDR1 as SGHKS and CDR2 as YYEKEE (reference sequence). V trimming: 3 bases; J trimming: 1 base; junction bases outside the gene matches: 5. Remarks on this clonotype: The antigen remains unidentified.

Unique molecular identifiers were incorporated during preparation of the TCRbeta library. TCRdb used MiXCR to reprocess the PCR reads, holding one entry per CDR3 protein. The profile shows 450,000 to 600,000 distinct CDR3 sequences, around 13% of them singletons. The rearrangement joins TRBV5-5 to TRBJ2-7; 12 bases map to TRBD2. Sequenced material: PBMCs, mostly from graft donor cells, taken 360 days after TCRalphabeta/CD19-depleted stem cell transplant. This sequence was found in a male patient under 18 who had a stem cell transplant for acute myeloid leukemia, so the T cells may come from the graft donor. The CDR3 reads CASSSRLAGESYEQYF. The CDR3, as DNA: TGTGCCAGCAGCTCCAGACTAGCGGGAGAATCCTACGAGCAGTACTTC.